Listed below are T cell receptor beta chains from one sample, sequenced in a study of CD8 T cells in ankylosing spondylitis. TCRdb ran MiXCR on the 5' RACE reads and lists one entry per CDR3 protein. Here the sample spans about 250,000 distinct CDR3 sequences, under 30% being singletons. Sequenced: blood, either unsorted or a sorted T cell fraction (not recorded which). These receptors all come from a male donor with ankylosing spondylitis or in good health (not recorded which). Both conserved end residues are part of each CDR3. A D gene is named only where the DNA matches it firmly. Only part of the rows carry a size: once, few, many, or a class if the clone is expanded.

j_gene: TRBJ2-7
v_gene: TRBV10-2
abundance: many
d_gene: TRBD1
CDR3aa: CASSERDRGTYEQYF
CDR3nt: TGCGCCAGCAGTGAGCGGGACAGGGGAACCTACGAGCAGTACTTC

j_gene: TRBJ2-7
v_gene: TRBV12-3/TRBV12-4
abundance: many
d_gene: TRBD1
CDR3aa: CASSRTGVYEQYF
CDR3nt: TGTGCCAGCAGTCGGACAGGGGTCTACGAGCAGTACTTC

j_gene: TRBJ2-7
v_gene: TRBV20-1
abundance: few
d_gene: TRBD1
CDR3aa: CSANRGPFGEQYF
CDR3nt: TGCAGTGCTAACAGGGGCCCCTTTGGCGAGCAGTACTTC

j_gene: TRBJ2-1
v_gene: TRBV11-2
abundance: many
d_gene: -
CDR3aa: CASSLALSKQFF
CDR3nt: TGTGCCAGCAGCTTAGCTCTCAGTAAGCAGTTCTTC

j_gene: TRBJ2-2
v_gene: TRBV20-1
abundance: -
d_gene: -
CDR3aa: CSASRRPGELFF
CDR3nt: TGCAGTGCCTCGAGGAGGCCCGGGGAGCTGTTTTTT

j_gene: TRBJ1-6
v_gene: TRBV10-3
abundance: few
d_gene: -
CDR3aa: CAISGDQGTLHF
CDR3nt: TGTGCCATCAGTGGTGATCAGGGTACCCTCCACTTT

j_gene: TRBJ2-5
v_gene: TRBV5-1
abundance: -
d_gene: TRBD1
CDR3aa: CASSTGTGDQETQYF
CDR3nt: TGCGCCAGCAGCACCGGGACAGGGGACCAAGAGACCCAGTACTTC

j_gene: TRBJ1-5
v_gene: TRBV11-2
abundance: few
d_gene: -
CDR3aa: CASSLVGLRSNSNQPQHF
CDR3nt: TGTGCCAGCAGCTTAGTTGGGCTAAGGTCTAATAGCAATCAGCCCCAGCATTTT

j_gene: TRBJ2-7
v_gene: TRBV5-5
abundance: -
d_gene: -
CDR3aa: CASSFVWDISYEQYF
CDR3nt: TGTGCCAGCAGCTTTGTTTGGGACATCTCCTACGAGCAGTACTTC

j_gene: TRBJ2-1
v_gene: TRBV29-1
abundance: -
d_gene: -
CDR3aa: CSVEEAGGLGSWGEQFF
CDR3nt: TGCAGCGTTGAAGAGGCAGGCGGGTTGGGGAGCTGGGGTGAGCAGTTCTTC

j_gene: TRBJ2-3
v_gene: TRBV7-2
abundance: -
d_gene: -
CDR3aa: CASSFYFADTQYF
CDR3nt: TGTGCCAGCAGCTTTTATTTTGCAGATACGCAGTATTTT

j_gene: TRBJ2-5
v_gene: TRBV5-1
abundance: many
d_gene: -
CDR3aa: CASSLERIGQETQYF
CDR3nt: TGCGCCAGCAGCTTGGAGCGAATAGGGCAAGAGACCCAGTACTTC

j_gene: TRBJ2-5
v_gene: TRBV12-3/TRBV12-4
abundance: -
d_gene: -
CDR3aa: CASSFGTLTGTQYF
CDR3nt: TGTGCCAGCAGTTTCGGGACTCTAACGGGGACCCAGTACTTC

j_gene: TRBJ2-1
v_gene: TRBV20-1
abundance: many
d_gene: -
CDR3aa: CSAALLKVYNEQFF
CDR3nt: TGCAGTGCTGCCCTACTCAAGGTCTACAATGAGCAGTTCTTC

j_gene: TRBJ1-6
v_gene: TRBV20-1
abundance: -
d_gene: -
CDR3aa: CSAKVDGRYNSPLHF
CDR3nt: TGCAGTGCTAAGGTCGACGGGCGGTATAATTCACCCCTCCACTTT